This T cell receptor beta chain was identified during a study of blood T cells in healthy people across ages. Whole-study results and caveats: The recorded TCR beta diversity per million T cells decreased in a roughly linear manner with age.

The sample providers were healthy Caucasian people from Russia, aged roughly 6 to 100. A note on this clonotype: Antigen: not known.

Primed by a sample-barcoded 5' primer and a J-beta primer mix, a second PCR proceeded for about 7 to 12 cycles. TCRdb fed the 5' RACE reads into MiXCR, producing one record per CDR3 protein. In the table there are approximately 2,000,000 distinct CDR3 sequences, about two fifths of which are singletons. Sequencing used blood. The origin of this receptor is a human donor in good health.

The CDR3 sequence is CASSEGRGDYGYTF. The CDR3 DNA sequence: TGTGCCAGCAGTGAGGGCAGGGGAGACTATGGCTACACCTTC. J is TRBJ1-2 and V is TRBV2; a possible D gene is TRBD1 (6 bases). CDR3 size: 14 residues. Germline V lookup: CDR1 SNHLY, CDR2 FYNNEI. Between the trimmed V and J ends, which lost 3 bases and 3 bases, there was a span of 11 bases.